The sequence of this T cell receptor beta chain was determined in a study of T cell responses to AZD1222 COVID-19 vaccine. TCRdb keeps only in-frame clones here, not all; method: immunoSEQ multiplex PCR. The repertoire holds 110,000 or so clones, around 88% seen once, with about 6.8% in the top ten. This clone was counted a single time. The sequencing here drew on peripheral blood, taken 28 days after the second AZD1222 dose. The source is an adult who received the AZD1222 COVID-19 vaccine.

The CDR3 DNA is TGTGCCAGCTCATCAGCGGTCCAAGAGACCCAGTACTTC. Protein: CASSSAVQETQYF. The chain recombines TRBV18 with TRBJ2-5, with a possible D match to TRBD2 (5 bases). The V gene lost 5 bases and the J gene lost 1 base, with 8 bases spanning the gap. The CDR3 contains 13 residues. Per germline, CDR1 KGHSH and CDR2 LQKENI.